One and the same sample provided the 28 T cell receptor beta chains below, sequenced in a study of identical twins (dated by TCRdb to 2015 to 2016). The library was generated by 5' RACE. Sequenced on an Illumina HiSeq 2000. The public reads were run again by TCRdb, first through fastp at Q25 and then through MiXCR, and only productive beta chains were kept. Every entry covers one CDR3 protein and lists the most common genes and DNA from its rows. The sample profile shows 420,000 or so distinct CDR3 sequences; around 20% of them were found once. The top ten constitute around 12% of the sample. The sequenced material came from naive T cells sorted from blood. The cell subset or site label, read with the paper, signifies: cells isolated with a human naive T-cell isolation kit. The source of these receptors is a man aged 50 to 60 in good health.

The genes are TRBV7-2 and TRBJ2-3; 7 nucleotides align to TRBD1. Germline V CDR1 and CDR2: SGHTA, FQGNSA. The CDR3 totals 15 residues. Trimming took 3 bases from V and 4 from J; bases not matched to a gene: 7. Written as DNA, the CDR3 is TGTGCCAGCAGCTTTTTTGACAGGGTTTCAGATACGCAGTATTTT. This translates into CASSFFDRVSDTQYF. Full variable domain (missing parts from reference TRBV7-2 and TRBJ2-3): GAGVSQSPSNKVTEKGKDVELRCDPISGHTALYWYRQSLGQGLEFLIYFQGNSAPDKSGLPSDRFSAERTGGSVSTLTIQRTQQEDSAVYLCASSFFDRVSDTQYFGPGTRLTVL.

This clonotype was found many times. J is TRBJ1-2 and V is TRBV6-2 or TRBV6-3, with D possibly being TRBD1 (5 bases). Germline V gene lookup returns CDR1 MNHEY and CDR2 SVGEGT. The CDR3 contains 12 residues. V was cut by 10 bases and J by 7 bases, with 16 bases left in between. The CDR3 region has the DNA TGTGCCACCAAGCGAGGGGATGGTGGCTACACCTTC. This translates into CATKRGDGGYTF.

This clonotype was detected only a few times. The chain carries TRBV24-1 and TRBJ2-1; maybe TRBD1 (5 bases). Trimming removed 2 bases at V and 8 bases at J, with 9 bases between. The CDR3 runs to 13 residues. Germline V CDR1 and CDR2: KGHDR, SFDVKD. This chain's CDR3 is CATSDSPRDEQFF. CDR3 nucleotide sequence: TGTGCCACCAGTGATTCCCCCAGGGATGAGCAGTTCTTC.

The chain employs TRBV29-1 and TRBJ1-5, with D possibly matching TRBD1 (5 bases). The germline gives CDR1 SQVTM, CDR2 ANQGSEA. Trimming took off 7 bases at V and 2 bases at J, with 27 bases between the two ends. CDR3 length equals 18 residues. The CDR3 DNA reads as TGCAGCGCCCTCCCCGGCTCCGGGACTATAATCGGCAATCAGCCCCAGCATTTT. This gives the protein CSALPGSGTIIGNQPQHF.

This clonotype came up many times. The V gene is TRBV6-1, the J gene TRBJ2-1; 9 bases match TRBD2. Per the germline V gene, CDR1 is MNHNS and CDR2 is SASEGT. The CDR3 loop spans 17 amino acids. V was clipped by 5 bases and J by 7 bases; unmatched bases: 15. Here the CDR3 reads CASSQTYWATSGNEQFF. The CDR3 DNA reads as TGTGCCAGCAGTCAAACCTATTGGGCGACTAGCGGAAATGAGCAGTTCTTC.

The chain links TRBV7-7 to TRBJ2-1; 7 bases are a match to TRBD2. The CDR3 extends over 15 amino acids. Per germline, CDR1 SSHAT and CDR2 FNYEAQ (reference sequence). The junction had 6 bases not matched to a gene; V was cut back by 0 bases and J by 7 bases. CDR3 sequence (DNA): TGTGCCAGCAGCTTAGCGCCAACTAGCGAAAATGAGCAGTTCTTC. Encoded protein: CASSLAPTSENEQFF.

The CDR3 sequence is CSVVVQGTDTQYF. CDR3 coding DNA: TGCAGCGTTGTGGTCCAAGGCACAGATACGCAGTATTTT. The rearrangement uses TRBV29-1 and TRBJ2-3, with D hard to call. V dropped 4 bases and J dropped 1 base, with 9 bases sitting between them. The CDR3 totals 13 residues. CDR1 is SQVTM, CDR2 ANQGSEA, per germline.

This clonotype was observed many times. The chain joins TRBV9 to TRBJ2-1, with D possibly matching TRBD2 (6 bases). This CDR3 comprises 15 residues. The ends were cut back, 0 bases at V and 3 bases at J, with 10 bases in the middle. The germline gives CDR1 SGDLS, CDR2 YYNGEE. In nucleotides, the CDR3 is TGTGCCAGCAGCGTAGGGGTAGCGGACTACAATGAGCAGTTCTTC. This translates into CASSVGVADYNEQFF.

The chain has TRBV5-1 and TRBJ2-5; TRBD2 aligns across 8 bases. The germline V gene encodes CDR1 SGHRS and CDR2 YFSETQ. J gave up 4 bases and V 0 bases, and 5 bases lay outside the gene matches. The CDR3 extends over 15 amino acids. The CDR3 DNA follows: TGCGCCAGCAGCTTGGCTTTCGGGAGGGGAGAGACCCAGTACTTC. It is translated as CASSLAFGRGETQYF.

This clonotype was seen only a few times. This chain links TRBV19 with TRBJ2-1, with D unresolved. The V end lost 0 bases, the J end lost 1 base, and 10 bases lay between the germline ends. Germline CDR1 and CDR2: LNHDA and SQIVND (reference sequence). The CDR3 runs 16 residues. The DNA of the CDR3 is TGTGCCAGTAGTATAGATCAACTTCGATCCTACAATGAGCAGTTCTTC. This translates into CASSIDQLRSYNEQFF.

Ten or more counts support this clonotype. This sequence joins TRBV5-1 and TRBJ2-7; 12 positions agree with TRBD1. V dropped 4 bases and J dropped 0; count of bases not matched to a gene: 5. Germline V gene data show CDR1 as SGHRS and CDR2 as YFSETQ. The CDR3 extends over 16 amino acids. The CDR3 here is CASSGGQGAVSYEQYF. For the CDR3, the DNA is TGCGCCAGCAGCGGGGGACAGGGGGCTGTCTCCTACGAGCAGTACTTC.

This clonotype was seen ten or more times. CDR3 bases: TGTGCCAGCAGCCGAAGCGAGGCTAGCACAGATACGCAGTATTTT. This encodes CASSRSEASTDTQYF. The genes are TRBV2 and TRBJ2-3; no definite D call. Germline V gene lookup returns CDR1 SNHLY and CDR2 FYNNEI. Trimming took off 6 bases at V and 0 bases at J, with 13 bases between the two ends. The CDR3 spans 15 residues.

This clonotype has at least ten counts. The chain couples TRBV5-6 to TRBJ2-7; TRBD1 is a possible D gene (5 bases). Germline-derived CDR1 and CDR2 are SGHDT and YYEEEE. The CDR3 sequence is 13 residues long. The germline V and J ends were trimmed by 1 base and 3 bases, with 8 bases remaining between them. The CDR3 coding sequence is TGTGCCAGCAGCTTGCGACAGAACTACGAGCAGTACTTC. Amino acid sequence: CASSLRQNYEQYF. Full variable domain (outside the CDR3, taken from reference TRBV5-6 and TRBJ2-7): DAGVTQSPTHLIKTRGQQVTLRCSPKSGHDTVSWYQQALGQGPQFIFQYYEEEERQRGNFPDRFSGHQFPNYSSELNVNALLLGDSALYLCASSLRQNYEQYFGPGTRLTVT.

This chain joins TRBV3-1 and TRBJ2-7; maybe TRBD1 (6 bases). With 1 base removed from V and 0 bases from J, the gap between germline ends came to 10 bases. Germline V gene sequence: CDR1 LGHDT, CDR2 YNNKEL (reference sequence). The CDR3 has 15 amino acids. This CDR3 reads CASSQGTVASYEQYF. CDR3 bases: TGTGCCAGCAGCCAAGGGACAGTAGCCTCCTACGAGCAGTACTTC.

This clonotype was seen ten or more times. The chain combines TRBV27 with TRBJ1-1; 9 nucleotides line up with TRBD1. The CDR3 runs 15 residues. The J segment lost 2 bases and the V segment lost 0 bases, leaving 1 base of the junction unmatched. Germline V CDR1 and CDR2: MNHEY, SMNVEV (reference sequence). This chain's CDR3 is CASSLSQGANTEAFF. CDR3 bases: TGTGCCAGCAGTTTATCACAGGGGGCAAACACTGAAGCTTTCTTT.

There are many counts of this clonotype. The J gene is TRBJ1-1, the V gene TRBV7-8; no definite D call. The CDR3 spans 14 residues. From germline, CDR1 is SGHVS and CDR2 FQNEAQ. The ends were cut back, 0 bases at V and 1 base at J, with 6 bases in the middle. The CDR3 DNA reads TGTGCCAGCAGCTTAGCGCCGAGGAACACTGAAGCTTTCTTT. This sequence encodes CASSLAPRNTEAFF.

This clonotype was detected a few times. In DNA, the CDR3 is TGTGCCAGCAGCGCGTCGGGACAGGGGATCACCGGGGAGCTGTTTTTT. It specifies CASSASGQGITGELFF. This chain links TRBV9 with TRBJ2-2; the match to TRBD1 covers 10 bases. The CDR3 contains 16 residues. CDR1 and CDR2 from the germline V gene are SGDLS and YYNGEE. Losses at the gene ends were 3 bases for V and 4 bases for J; bases not matched to a gene: 6.

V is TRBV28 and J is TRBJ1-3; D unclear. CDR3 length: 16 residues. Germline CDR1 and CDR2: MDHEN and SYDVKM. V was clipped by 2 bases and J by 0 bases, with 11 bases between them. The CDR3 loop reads CASSLQARLSGNTIYF. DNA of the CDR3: TGTGCCAGCAGTTTACAGGCTCGACTCTCTGGAAACACCATATATTTT.

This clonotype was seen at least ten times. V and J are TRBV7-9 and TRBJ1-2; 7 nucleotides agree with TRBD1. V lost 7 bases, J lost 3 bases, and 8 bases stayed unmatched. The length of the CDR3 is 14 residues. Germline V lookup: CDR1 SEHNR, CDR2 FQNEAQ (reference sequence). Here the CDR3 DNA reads TGTGCCAGCAACGAGAACAGGGGTGACTATGGCTACACCTTC. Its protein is CASNENRGDYGYTF.

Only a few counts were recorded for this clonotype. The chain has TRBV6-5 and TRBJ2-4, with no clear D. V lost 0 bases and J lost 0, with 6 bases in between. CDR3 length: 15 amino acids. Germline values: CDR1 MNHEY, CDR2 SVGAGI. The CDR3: CASSYSGVAKNIQYF. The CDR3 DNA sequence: TGTGCCAGCAGTTACTCGGGCGTAGCCAAAAACATTCAGTACTTC.

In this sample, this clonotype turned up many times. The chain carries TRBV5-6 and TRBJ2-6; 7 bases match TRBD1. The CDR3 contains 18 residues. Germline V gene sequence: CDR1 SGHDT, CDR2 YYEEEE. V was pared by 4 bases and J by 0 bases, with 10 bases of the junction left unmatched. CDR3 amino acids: CASSETGTELSGANVLTF. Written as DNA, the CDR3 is TGTGCCAGCAGCGAAACCGGGACAGAGCTCTCTGGGGCCAACGTCCTGACTTTC.

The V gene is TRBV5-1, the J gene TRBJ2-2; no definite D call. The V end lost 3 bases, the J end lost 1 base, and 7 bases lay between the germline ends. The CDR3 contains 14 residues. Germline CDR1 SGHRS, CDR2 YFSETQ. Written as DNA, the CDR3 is TGCGCCAGCAGCTCCAAGGAGAACACCGGGGAGCTGTTTTTT. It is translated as CASSSKENTGELFF.

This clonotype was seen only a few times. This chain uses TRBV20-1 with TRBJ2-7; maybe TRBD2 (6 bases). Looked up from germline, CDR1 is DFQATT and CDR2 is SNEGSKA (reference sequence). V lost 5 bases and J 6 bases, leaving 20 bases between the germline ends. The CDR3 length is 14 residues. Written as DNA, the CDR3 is TGCAGTGCTGACTTCGGGGGAATCCTGGGCGAGCAGTACTTC. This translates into CSADFGGILGEQYF.

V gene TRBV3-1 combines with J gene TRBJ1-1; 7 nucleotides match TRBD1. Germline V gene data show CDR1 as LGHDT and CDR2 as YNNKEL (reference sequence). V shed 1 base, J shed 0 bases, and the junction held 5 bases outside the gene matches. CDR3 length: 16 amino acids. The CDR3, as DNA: TGTGCCAGCAGCCAAGCTCCCGGGACAGTGAACACTGAAGCTTTCTTT. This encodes CASSQAPGTVNTEAFF.

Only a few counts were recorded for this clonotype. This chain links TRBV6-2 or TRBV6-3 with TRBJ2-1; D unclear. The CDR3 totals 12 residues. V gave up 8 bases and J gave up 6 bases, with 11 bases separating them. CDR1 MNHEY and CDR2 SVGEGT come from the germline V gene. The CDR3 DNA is TGTGCCAGCGCCCGGCGAGGCAATGAGCAGTTCTTC. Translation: CASARRGNEQFF.

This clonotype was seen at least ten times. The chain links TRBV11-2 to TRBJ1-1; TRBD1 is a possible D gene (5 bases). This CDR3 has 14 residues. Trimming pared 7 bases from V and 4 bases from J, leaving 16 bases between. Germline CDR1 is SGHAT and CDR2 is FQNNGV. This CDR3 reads CASTHPAGVTEAFF. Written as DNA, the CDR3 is TGTGCCAGCACTCATCCCGCGGGGGTCACTGAAGCTTTCTTT.

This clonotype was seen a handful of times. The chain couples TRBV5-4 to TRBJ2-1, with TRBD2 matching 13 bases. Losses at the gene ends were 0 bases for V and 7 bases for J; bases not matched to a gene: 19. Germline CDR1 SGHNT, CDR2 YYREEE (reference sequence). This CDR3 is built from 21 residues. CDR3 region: CASSLERGLAGKGSTRNEQFF. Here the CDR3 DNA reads TGTGCCAGCAGCTTGGAACGGGGACTAGCGGGAAAGGGGAGCACACGAAATGAGCAGTTCTTC. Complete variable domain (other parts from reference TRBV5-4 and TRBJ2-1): ETGVTQSPTHLIKTRGQQVTLRCSSQSGHNTVSWYQQALGQGPQFIFQYYREEENGRGNFPPRFSGLQFPNYSSELNVNALELDDSALYLCASSLERGLAGKGSTRNEQFFGPGTRLTVL.

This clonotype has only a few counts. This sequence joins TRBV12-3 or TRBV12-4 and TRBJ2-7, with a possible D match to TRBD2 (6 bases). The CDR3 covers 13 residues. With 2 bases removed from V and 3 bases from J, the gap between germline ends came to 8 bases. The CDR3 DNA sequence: TGTGCCAGCAGTTTAAGGCGGGGCTACGAGCAGTACTTC. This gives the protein CASSLRRGYEQYF.